This T cell receptor beta chain was captured in a study of T-cell reconstitution after alpha-beta-depleted transplantation in children. The study's findings and limits: Some patients' high day-60 TCRbeta diversity was traced to surviving recipient T cells and thymic progenitors. Expanded clones from the graft, numbering several hundred, reportedly supplied alpha-beta T cells about two months after transplant. Newly generated T cells supplied most T-cell counts and diversity one year post-transplant.

Construction of the TCRbeta library involved unique molecular identifiers. In TCRdb, the PCR reads were re-called with MiXCR into one record per CDR3 protein. Of around 700,000 distinct CDR3 sequences detected, around 12% appear once; the ten largest clones hold 0.65% to 0.9%. On this clonotype itself: Its antigen is not known.

Trimming pared 1 base from V and 10 bases from J, leaving 14 bases between. The CDR3 contains 14 residues. Germline V lookup: CDR1 SEHNR, CDR2 FQNEAQ (reference sequence). The J gene is TRBJ2-1, the V gene TRBV7-9; D unresolved. Specimen: PBMCs, collected before TCRalphabeta/CD19-depleted stem cell transplant. The source of this sequence is a girl aged 2 to 10 with congenital amegakaryocytic thrombocytopenia, due to receive a stem cell transplant. The DNA for the CDR3 is TGTGCCAGCAGCTTAGGGGGAAATCAAGGGGAGCAGTTCTTC. This gives the protein CASSLGGNQGEQFF. The full variable domain, rest sourced from reference TRBV7-9 and TRBJ2-1, is DTGVSQNPRHKITKRGQNVTFRCDPISEHNRLYWYRQTLGQGPEFLTYFQNEAQLEKSRLLSDRFSAERPKGSFSTLEIQRTEQGDSAMYLCASSLGGNQGEQFFGPGTRLTVL.